This record looks at one T cell receptor (beta chain) sequence and its context. Its specificity is not known. Germline CDR1 reads SGHRS; CDR2 reads YFSETQ. This CDR3 region has 15 residues. This record comes from a study of T cell clusters in autoimmune cytopenias. At the level of the study: TRB sequencing had a median about 52,000 reads and approximately 2,500 distinct clonotypes per sample.

TRB amplification used approximately 250 ng of peripheral blood genomic DNA. Multiplex touch-down PCR amplified TRB using TRB-A and TRB-B pools in one tube. TCRdb re-analyzed the multiplex PCR reads; it lists each CDR3 protein once, without DNA. Its clone listing holds around 7,000 distinct CDR3 sequences. General observations from the study: TRB repertoire shifts in secondary cytopenia and chronic lymphocytic leukemia mostly reflected lymphoma, not autoimmunity.

Another study also made use of these data, one on T cell repertoires in aging, cancer and after chemotherapy. That paper adds: Donors were grouped into six age bands spanning 30 or younger through 70 or older. In each cancer cohort, median generation probability increased across chemotherapy, suggesting thymic output rebounded.

Sequences were obtained from peripheral blood. The sequence was collected from a human donor in good health. The genes are TRBV5-1 and TRBJ2-2; there is no DNA to check the TCRdb D call of TRBD1. The CDR3 protein is CASSSGTGTTGELFF.